Listed here are 6 T cell receptor beta chains from one sample, sequenced in a study of T cell changes during pregnancy in multiple sclerosis. Measured with immunoSEQ multiplex PCR; TCRdb has only the in-frame clones, and not every one. The sample includes 70,000 to 90,000 clones, 91% of them seen just once. Sequenced here: PBMCs, sampled in the first trimester of pregnancy. All receptors come from a female donor in good health, serving as a control in a pregnancy study. Some clones in this sample may be carry-over from other donors' samples.

The rearrangement uses TRBV6-1 and TRBJ1-2, with a possible D match to TRBD1 (5 bases). The ends were cut back, 7 bases at V and 3 bases at J, with 15 bases in the middle. The CDR3 length is 14 residues. The germline V gene has CDR1 MNHNS and CDR2 SASEGT. This CDR3 reads CASTAGELDYGYTF. CDR3 DNA: TGTGCCAGCACCGCGGGGGAGTTGGACTATGGCTACACCTTC.

V and J are TRBV6-5 and TRBJ2-3, with 9 bases matching TRBD2. V was clipped by 5 bases and J by 2 bases; unmatched bases: 5. CDR1 MNHEY and CDR2 SVGAGI come from the germline V gene. CDR3 size: 15 residues. CDR3: CASSTSGSYTDTQYF. The CDR3 coding sequence is TGTGCCAGCAGTACTAGCGGGTCTTACACAGATACGCAGTATTTT.

The CDR3 DNA follows: TGTGCCAGCAGACAGCCCAGGGCAGGTAGCTATGGCTACACCTTC. It codes for CASRQPRAGSYGYTF. This chain links TRBV28 with TRBJ1-2; D may be TRBD1 (5 bases). Germline loops: CDR1 MDHEN, CDR2 SYDVKM. The CDR3 totals 15 residues. With 6 bases removed from V and 4 bases from J, the gap between germline ends came to 18 bases.

The chain is built from TRBV30 and TRBJ1-2; TRBD1 matches at 11 bases. This CDR3 has 15 residues. In germline, CDR1 is GTSNPN, CDR2 SVGIG (reference sequence). The V gene end was trimmed by 4 bases and the J gene end by 5 bases; junction bases not matched to a gene: 9. This CDR3 is CAWTKPGQGVYGYTF. CDR3 nucleotide sequence: TGTGCCTGGACCAAACCGGGACAGGGGGTATATGGCTACACCTTC.

Comment on this clone: One end of the junction fails to match germline, which may point to a read error. The chain is built from TRBV5-1 and TRBJ2-2; maybe TRBD1 (6 bases). Germline values: CDR1 SGHRS, CDR2 YFSETQ. This CDR3 has 14 amino acids. The CDR3 protein is CASTSGANHRGAVF. Written as DNA, the CDR3 is TGCGCCAGCACCTCAGGGGCGAATCACCGGGGAGCTGTTTTT.

The chain joins TRBV7-9 to TRBJ1-5; D call uncertain. The V and J ends lost 1 base and 7 bases respectively, with 17 bases between them. CDR3 size: 16 residues. Germline CDR1 SEHNR, CDR2 FQNEAQ (reference sequence). The DNA for the CDR3 is TGTGCCAGCAGCTTAGAGGACTCTGAGGTGGGCCAGCCCCAGCATTTT. It translates to CASSLEDSEVGQPQHF.